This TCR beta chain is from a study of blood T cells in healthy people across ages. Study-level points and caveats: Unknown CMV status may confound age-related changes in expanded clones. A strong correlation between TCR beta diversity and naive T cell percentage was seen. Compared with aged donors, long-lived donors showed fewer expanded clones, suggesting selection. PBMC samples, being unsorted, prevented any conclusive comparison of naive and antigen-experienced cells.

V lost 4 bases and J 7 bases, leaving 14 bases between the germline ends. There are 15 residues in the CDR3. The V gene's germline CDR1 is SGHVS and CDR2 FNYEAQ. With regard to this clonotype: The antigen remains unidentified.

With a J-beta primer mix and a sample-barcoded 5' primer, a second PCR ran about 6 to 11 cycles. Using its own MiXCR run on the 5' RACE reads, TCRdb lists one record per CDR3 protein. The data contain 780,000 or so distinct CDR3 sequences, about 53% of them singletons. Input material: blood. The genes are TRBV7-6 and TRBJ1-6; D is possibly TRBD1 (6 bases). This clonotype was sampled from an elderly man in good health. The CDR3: CASSSAGGANSPLHF. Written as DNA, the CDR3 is TGTGCCAGCAGCTCAGCCGGGGGCGCGAATTCACCCCTCCACTTT.